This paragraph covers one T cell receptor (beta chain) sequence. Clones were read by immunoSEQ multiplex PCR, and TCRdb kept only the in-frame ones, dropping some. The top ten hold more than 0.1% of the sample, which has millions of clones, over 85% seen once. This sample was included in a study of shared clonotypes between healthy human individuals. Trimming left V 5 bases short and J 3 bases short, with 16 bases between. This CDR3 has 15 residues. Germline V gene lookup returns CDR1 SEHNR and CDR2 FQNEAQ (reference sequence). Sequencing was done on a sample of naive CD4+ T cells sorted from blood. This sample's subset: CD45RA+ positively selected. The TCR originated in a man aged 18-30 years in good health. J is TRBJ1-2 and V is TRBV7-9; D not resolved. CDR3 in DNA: TGTGCCAGCAGCGAGGGTGGGTCAGCCGACTATGGCTACACCTTC. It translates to CASSEGGSADYGYTF.